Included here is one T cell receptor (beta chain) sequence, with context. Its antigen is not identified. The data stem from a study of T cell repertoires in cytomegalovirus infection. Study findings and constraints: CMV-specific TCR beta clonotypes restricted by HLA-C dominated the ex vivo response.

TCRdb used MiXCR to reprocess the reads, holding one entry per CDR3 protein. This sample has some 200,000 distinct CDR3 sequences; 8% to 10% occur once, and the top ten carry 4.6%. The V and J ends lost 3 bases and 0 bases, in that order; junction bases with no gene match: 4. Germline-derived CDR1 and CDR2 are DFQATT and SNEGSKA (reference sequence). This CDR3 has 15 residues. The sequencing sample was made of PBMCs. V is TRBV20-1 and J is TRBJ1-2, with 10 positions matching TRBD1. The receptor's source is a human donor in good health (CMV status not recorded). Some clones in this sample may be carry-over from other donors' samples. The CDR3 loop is CSASPGQGTNYGYTF. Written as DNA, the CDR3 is TGCAGTGCTAGCCCGGGACAGGGGACTAACTATGGCTACACCTTC.